The 7 T cell receptor beta chains given below trace back to one sample, sequenced in a study of shared clonotypes between healthy human individuals. The method was immunoSEQ multiplex PCR; TCRdb's version includes in-frame clones alone and lacks a portion of them. Found here are a few million clones, approximately 95% of them singletons; the top ten hold 0.3% to 0.4%. Sequencing was performed on naive CD4+ T cells from PBMCs. The subset was: CD45RA+ positively selected. The receptor source for this set is a man between 18 and 35 years old in good health. Some clones in this sample may be carry-over from other donors' samples.

This clone was observed a single time. This chain connects TRBV5-1 to TRBJ1-1; no reliable D call. V was trimmed by 4 bases and J by 1 base, leaving 11 bases between them. This CDR3 has 14 residues. Germline-derived CDR1 and CDR2 are SGHRS and YFSETQ. CDR3 sequence: CASSTDPQNTEAFF. As DNA, the CDR3 is TGCGCCAGCAGCACGGACCCTCAGAACACTGAAGCTTTCTTT.

Only one count was recorded for this clone. The CDR3 sequence is CASSLGTFPGSNYEQYF. DNA of the CDR3: TGCGCCAGCAGCTTGGGAACTTTCCCGGGAAGCAACTACGAGCAGTACTTC. This sequence joins TRBV5-1 and TRBJ2-7, with D maybe TRBD2 (5 bases). The CDR3 totals 17 residues. V lost 0 bases, J lost 3 bases, and 19 bases lay in between. CDR1 and CDR2 (germline): SGHRS, YFSETQ.

This sequence joins TRBV11-2 and TRBJ2-7; D gene uncertain. Per germline, CDR1 SGHAT and CDR2 FQNNGV. The ends were cut back, 1 base at V and 4 bases at J, with 5 bases in the middle. The CDR3 loop spans 12 amino acids. The chain's CDR3 is CASSLARYEQYF. Written as DNA, the CDR3 is TGTGCCAGCAGCTTAGCCAGATACGAGCAGTACTTC.

The chain links TRBV5-6 to TRBJ1-5; 10 positions match TRBD1. Unmatched junction bases numbered 4, after V lost 1 base and J lost 0 bases. The CDR3 contains 17 residues. Germline lookup yields CDR1 SGHDT and CDR2 YYEEEE. CDR3 sequence: CASSLRQGAYSNQPQHF. The CDR3 coding sequence is TGTGCCAGCAGCTTGAGACAGGGGGCTTATAGCAATCAGCCCCAGCATTTT.

The V gene is TRBV19, the J gene TRBJ2-7; D ambiguous. CDR1 LNHDA and CDR2 SQIVND come from the germline V gene (reference sequence). This CDR3 contains 13 residues. The V end lost 0 bases, the J end lost 4 bases, and 7 bases lay between the germline ends. This CDR3 is CASSIDSRYEQYF. Here the CDR3 DNA reads TGTGCCAGTAGTATAGATTCCCGTTACGAGCAGTACTTC.

About this clone: Within the sample, other DNA sequences also encode this same CDR3. The V call is TRBV6-5, the J call TRBJ1-1; possible D gene TRBD1, 6 bases. CDR3 size: 15 residues. The germline V gene encodes CDR1 MNHEY and CDR2 SVGAGI. The V gene lost 0 bases and the J gene lost 5 bases, with 13 bases spanning the gap. CDR3 in DNA: TGTGCCAGCAGTTACTCGATCAAGGGGGGGACTGAAGCTTTCTTT. This encodes CASSYSIKGGTEAFF.

The chain uses TRBV6-5 and TRBJ2-7, with no clear D. This CDR3 comprises 12 residues. The germline V gene encodes CDR1 MNHEY and CDR2 SVGAGI. Trimming stripped 3 bases from V and 3 bases from J, with 6 bases between. The CDR3: CASSYPNYEQYF. The CDR3 DNA is TGTGCCAGCAGTTATCCGAACTACGAGCAGTACTTC.